Below, 30 T cell receptor beta chains from the same sample are listed, as sequenced in a study of cytomegalovirus exposure and HLA in healthy donors. The PCR was carried out with 60 Vbeta primers and 13 Jbeta primers. The table came from immunoSEQ multiplex PCR; TCRdb's copy has only in-frame clones and leaves some out. The sample contains some 130,000 clones, 80% of which appear only once. Sequencing was carried out using PBMCs. These receptors came from a young man in good health and CMV-seronegative.

V usage is TRBV29-1 and J usage is TRBJ2-1, with 9 bases that match TRBD1. The germline V gene encodes CDR1 SQVTM and CDR2 ANQGSEA. The trim removed 2 bases at V and 8 bases at J, leaving 10 bases unmatched. The CDR3 is 15 amino acids. Here the CDR3 reads CSVERLGQGSDEQFF. CDR3 nucleotides: TGCAGCGTTGAACGGCTAGGACAGGGGTCGGATGAGCAGTTCTTC.

This clone was counted once. V is TRBV25-1 and J is TRBJ2-3; 7 bases are a match to TRBD2. This CDR3 is built from 16 residues. The V and J ends lost 1 base and 2 bases, in that order; junction bases with no gene match: 6. The V gene's germline CDR1 is MGHDK and CDR2 SYGVNS. CDR3 residues: CASSEFGAGPTDTQYF. DNA of the CDR3: TGTGCCAGCAGTGAATTTGGAGCGGGGCCCACAGATACGCAGTATTTT.

The rearrangement links TRBV21-1 to TRBJ2-7; TRBD2 is taken as the D call from the table, unchecked against the DNA. TRBV21-1 is flagged as a pseudogene. The CDR3 totals 16 residues. The CDR3: CASSKAPLARTYEQYF. The DNA of the CDR3 is TGTGCCAGCAGCAAAGCGCCGCTAGCGAGAACCTACGAGCAGTACTTC.

This clone was seen a few times. J is TRBJ1-6 and V is TRBV14, with 9 bases fitting TRBD1. Germline loops: CDR1 SGHDN, CDR2 FVKESK. This CDR3 region has 16 residues. The ends lost 4 bases at V and 9 bases at J; junction bases unmatched: 10. The CDR3 DNA follows: TGTGCCAGCAGCCCTGCTACAGGGGGCGCGGGTTCACCCCTCCACTTT. Translating it yields CASSPATGGAGSPLHF. Filled out from reference TRBV14 and TRBJ1-6, the complete variable domain reads EAGVTQFPSHSVIEKGQTVTLRCDPISGHDNLYWYRRVMGKEIKFLLHFVKESKQDESGMPNNRFLAERTGGTYSTLKVQPAELEDSGVYFCASSPATGGAGSPLHFGNGTRLTVT.

The rearrangement joins TRBV21-1 to TRBJ1-3. TRBV21-1 is reported as a pseudogene. The CDR3 totals 14 residues. The CDR3 sequence is CASSNGRTGNTIYF. The CDR3 region has the DNA TGTGCCAGCAGTAACGGGAGGACCGGAAACACCATATATTTT.

The chain employs TRBV9 and TRBJ2-7; TRBD2 matches 9 bases. Germline CDR1 reads SGDLS; CDR2 reads YYNGEE. Unmatched junction bases numbered 7, after V lost 4 bases and J lost 2 bases. This CDR3 is 15 amino acids long. CDR3 in DNA: TGTGCCAGCAGCTCCCTAGCGGGACCTGCCTACGAGCAGTACTTC. Amino acids: CASSSLAGPAYEQYF.

This chain connects TRBV19 to TRBJ2-1; TRBD2 agrees at 12 bases. Germline CDR1 is LNHDA and CDR2 is SQIVND (reference sequence). This CDR3 spans 13 amino acids. J lost 8 bases, V lost 10 bases, and 6 bases had no gene match. CDR3 DNA sequence: TGTGCCACGCTAGCGGGAGGGTTACATGAGCAGTTCTTC. Residues: CATLAGGLHEQFF. Using reference TRBV19 and TRBJ2-1 for the parts outside the CDR3, the full variable domain is DGGITQSPKYLFRKEGQNVTLSCEQNLNHDAMYWYRQDPGQGLRLIYYSQIVNDFQKGDIAEGYSVSREKKESFPLTVTSAQKNPTAFYLCATLAGGLHEQFFGPGTRLTVL.

This chain uses TRBV2 with TRBJ2-1; 14 bases map to TRBD2. The ends lost 4 bases at V and 6 bases at J; junction bases unmatched: 2. This CDR3 comprises 15 residues. Germline V gene data show CDR1 as SNHLY and CDR2 as FYNNEI. As DNA, the CDR3 is TGTGCCAGCAGTGGGACTAGCGGGAGGCTCAATGAGCAGTTCTTC. Translated, it gives CASSGTSGRLNEQFF.

This clone was detected once. This rearrangement joins TRBV18 to TRBJ2-5; 7 nucleotides line up with TRBD2. CDR3 length equals 14 residues. Germline V gene lookup returns CDR1 KGHSH and CDR2 LQKENI. Trimming removed 3 bases from V and 2 bases from J; junction bases left unmatched: 3. CDR3 nucleotides: TGTGCCAGCTCACCTGGGACTAATCAAGAGACCCAGTACTTC. Translated: CASSPGTNQETQYF. Together with reference TRBV18 and TRBJ2-5, the CDR3 gives the full variable domain: NAGVMQNPRHLVRRRGQEARLRCSPMKGHSHVYWYRQLPEEGLKFMVYLQKENIIDESGMPKERFSAEFPKEGPSILRIQQVVRGDSAAYFCASSPGTNQETQYFGPGTRLLVL.

V and J are TRBV29-1 and TRBJ1-5; a weak D match, TRBD1 (5 bases). The germline CDR1 and CDR2 sequences are SQVTM and ANQGSEA. V lost 6 bases, J lost 7 bases, and 13 bases lay in between. The CDR3 loop spans 12 amino acids. In DNA, the CDR3 is TGCAGCGTACAGGACCCGGAGCAGCCCCAGCATTTT. Translation gives CSVQDPEQPQHF.

The rearrangement links TRBV6-5 to TRBJ1-1; TRBD1 matches 7 bases. Germline V CDR1 and CDR2: MNHEY, SVGAGI. The CDR3 length is 13 residues. V lost 9 bases, J lost 4 bases, and 8 bases stayed unmatched. CDR3 sequence (DNA): TGTGCCAGTGCCCAGGGGGTGGGCACTGAAGCTTTCTTT. Protein: CASAQGVGTEAFF.

The rearrangement uses TRBV10-3 and TRBJ2-2, with 7 bases identical to TRBD2. The CDR3 totals 14 residues. V shed 8 bases and J 5 bases; nucleotides not matched to a gene: 8. Per germline, CDR1 ENHRY and CDR2 SYGVKD. Written as DNA, the CDR3 is TGTGCCATCCCGGGACTAAAAGAGACCGGGGAGCTGTTTTTT. This codes for CAIPGLKETGELFF.

This clone occurred a few times. This rearrangement joins TRBV4-1 to TRBJ2-3; a weak D match, TRBD1 (6 bases). Trimming cost V 0 bases and J 3 bases, with 10 bases left between them. Germline V CDR1 and CDR2: MGHRA, YSYEKL. The CDR3 is 15 amino acids. CDR3 nucleotides: TGCGCCAGCAGCCAAGATCAAACAGGGACAGATACGCAGTATTTT. Translation: CASSQDQTGTDTQYF.

Only a few counts were recorded for this clone. The V and J genes are TRBV5-6 and TRBJ1-1, with 7 positions matching TRBD1. With V trimmed by 4 bases and J by 0 bases, 6 bases remained unmatched. This CDR3 is built from 15 residues. Germline CDR1 SGHDT, CDR2 YYEEEE. This CDR3 reads CASSVGGQVNTEAFF. In DNA form, the CDR3 reads TGTGCCAGCAGCGTAGGCGGACAGGTGAACACTGAAGCTTTCTTT.

This clone was detected a few times. Sequence at one end of the junction differs from germline and may be a read error. The chain has TRBV29-1 and TRBJ1-2; 7 bases align to TRBD1. Germline values: CDR1 SQVTM, CDR2 ANQGSEA. The CDR3 is 12 amino acids. The CDR3 loop reads CSVETGAYGYPF. CDR3 sequence (DNA): TGCAGCGTTGAAACAGGGGCCTATGGCTACCCCTTC.

V and J are TRBV7-2 and TRBJ2-2; D uncertain. The CDR3 has 15 amino acids. Trimming took 5 bases from V and 2 from J, leaving 12 bases between them. Looked up from germline, CDR1 is SGHTA and CDR2 is FQGNSA. CDR3 nucleotides: TGTGCCAGCAGCGCAGACACCCGTAACACCGGGGAGCTGTTTTTT. This translates into CASSADTRNTGELFF.

This clone was detected a few times. This chain connects TRBV4-3 to TRBJ2-7; possibly TRBD2 for D (6 bases). The CDR3 loop spans 15 amino acids. Germline loops: CDR1 LGHNA, CDR2 YSLEER. V lost 1 base and J lost 0, with 10 bases in between. The CDR3 loop reads CASSQGWTTSYEQYF. In DNA, the CDR3 is TGCGCCAGCAGCCAAGGATGGACTACCTCCTACGAGCAGTACTTC.

The chain uses TRBV28 and TRBJ1-1; D gene uncertain. The ends were cut back, 3 bases at V and 1 base at J, with 9 bases in the middle. The CDR3 sequence is 14 residues long. Germline V CDR1 and CDR2: MDHEN, SYDVKM. CDR3 sequence (DNA): TGTGCCAGCAGTTTGCGGCAAACGAACACTGAAGCTTTCTTT. Protein product: CASSLRQTNTEAFF.

This chain joins TRBV19 and TRBJ1-1; D not resolved. The CDR3 runs 15 residues. The germline CDR1 and CDR2 sequences are LNHDA and SQIVND (reference sequence). Trimming cost V 7 bases and J 1 base, with 16 bases left between them. CDR3 nucleotides: TGTGCCAGTACTCTCGCCGGGTGGAAGAACACTGAAGCTTTCTTT. This gives the protein CASTLAGWKNTEAFF. The full variable domain, completed using reference TRBV19 and TRBJ1-1, is DGGITQSPKYLFRKEGQNVTLSCEQNLNHDAMYWYRQDPGQGLRLIYYSQIVNDFQKGDIAEGYSVSREKKESFPLTVTSAQKNPTAFYLCASTLAGWKNTEAFFGQGTRLTVV.

The sample holds a few counts of this clone. This chain joins TRBV5-1 and TRBJ1-3, with D unclear. The CDR3 loop spans 13 amino acids. CDR1 and CDR2 from the germline V gene are SGHRS and YFSETQ. The ends were cut back, 2 bases at V and 3 bases at J, with 6 bases in the middle. CDR3 amino acids: CASSFTGGNTIYF. The CDR3 DNA follows: TGCGCCAGCAGCTTTACCGGTGGAAACACCATATATTTT.

The chain carries TRBV9 and TRBJ2-1; 9 positions match TRBD1. Germline V gene lookup returns CDR1 SGDLS and CDR2 YYNGEE. CDR3 length: 15 amino acids. Trimming cost V 4 bases and J 7 bases; bases outside gene matches: 9. This CDR3 reads CASSNRDRVVNEQFF. DNA for the CDR3: TGTGCCAGCAGCAACCGGGACAGGGTGGTGAATGAGCAGTTCTTC.

In this sample, this clone turned up a few times. The chain is built from TRBV5-6 and TRBJ2-5, with a weak D call TRBD2 (5 bases). Germline V CDR1 and CDR2: SGHDT, YYEEEE. V lost 5 bases, J lost 7 bases, and 15 bases lay in between. The CDR3 covers 13 residues. The CDR3 loop is CASRLREHGTQYF. Written as DNA, the CDR3 is TGTGCCAGCAGATTGAGGGAGCACGGGACCCAGTACTTC.

This clone turned up a few times. The chain carries TRBV5-4 and TRBJ2-7; D gene ambiguous. Germline lookup yields CDR1 SGHNT and CDR2 YYREEE (reference sequence). Trimming shortened V by 0 bases and J by 5 bases, and 12 bases separated the two germline ends. The CDR3 is 14 residues long. Here the CDR3 DNA reads TGTGCCAGCAGCTTGGCTTCAACCCTAAACGAGCAGTACTTC. Translating it yields CASSLASTLNEQYF.

The V gene is TRBV19, the J gene TRBJ2-5, with a tentative D call TRBD1 (7 bases). Near its end, the DNA agrees better with TRBJ2-7, so the J call may be wrong. Germline V gene data show CDR1 as LNHDA and CDR2 as SQIVND (reference sequence). The CDR3 totals 18 residues. CDR3 bases: TGTGCCAGTAGTATAGGGCCCCTGCGGGACAGTTCTTCCTACGAGCAGTACTTC. Residues: CASSIGPLRDSSSYEQYF.

This clone was observed a single time. The rearrangement links TRBV7-8 to TRBJ1-4; D is undetermined. CDR1 SGHVS and CDR2 FQNEAQ come from the germline V gene. With 4 bases removed from V and 4 bases from J, the gap between germline ends came to 13 bases. CDR3 size: 15 residues. CDR3 protein: CASSSGGRSNEKLFF. CDR3 nucleotide sequence: TGTGCCAGCAGCTCCGGAGGAAGAAGTAATGAAAAACTGTTTTTT.

The rearrangement joins TRBV7-9 to TRBJ2-7; TRBD1 matches at 9 bases. V gave up 5 bases and J gave up 2 bases; unmatched junction bases: 4. This CDR3 region has 14 residues. Germline V lookup: CDR1 SEHNR, CDR2 FQNEAQ (reference sequence). The CDR3 nucleotides read TGTGCCAGCAGCGCACAGGGGGCCACCTACGAGCAGTACTTC. Translated, it gives CASSAQGATYEQYF.

V gene TRBV4-3 combines with J gene TRBJ1-3; the D is unclear. Trimming shortened V by 7 bases and J by 0 bases, and 10 bases separated the two germline ends. Germline V gene sequence: CDR1 LGHNA, CDR2 YSLEER. This CDR3 contains 14 residues. CDR3 loop: CASTPGHSGNTIYF. DNA for the CDR3: TGCGCCAGCACCCCTGGGCACTCTGGAAACACCATATATTTT.

The chain joins TRBV30 to TRBJ1-1, with D uncertain. V was shortened by 5 bases and J by 1 base, with 8 bases between the two germline ends. Germline loops: CDR1 GTSNPN, CDR2 SVGIG (reference sequence). This CDR3 contains 12 residues. This CDR3 is CAWGVRNTEAFF. CDR3 nucleotides: TGTGCCTGGGGAGTGAGGAACACTGAAGCTTTCTTT.

The chain is built from TRBV7-9 and TRBJ2-7; TRBD1 matches at 11 bases. There are 15 residues in the CDR3. Looked up from germline, CDR1 is SEHNR and CDR2 is FQNEAQ (reference sequence). V lost 5 bases and J lost 0; bases outside the gene matches: 3. CDR3 protein: CASSPGTGGSYEQYF. The DNA of the CDR3 is TGTGCCAGCAGCCCCGGGACAGGGGGCTCCTACGAGCAGTACTTC.

The chain uses TRBV10-1 and TRBJ2-7; TRBD2 matches at 7 bases. CDR1 is WNHNN, CDR2 SYGVQD, per germline (reference sequence). This CDR3 spans 15 amino acids. With V trimmed by 8 bases and J by 7 bases, 17 bases remained unmatched. This CDR3 is CASSLHTGTGGEQYF. The CDR3 nucleotides read TGCGCCAGCTCACTACACACCGGGACGGGAGGAGAGCAGTACTTC.